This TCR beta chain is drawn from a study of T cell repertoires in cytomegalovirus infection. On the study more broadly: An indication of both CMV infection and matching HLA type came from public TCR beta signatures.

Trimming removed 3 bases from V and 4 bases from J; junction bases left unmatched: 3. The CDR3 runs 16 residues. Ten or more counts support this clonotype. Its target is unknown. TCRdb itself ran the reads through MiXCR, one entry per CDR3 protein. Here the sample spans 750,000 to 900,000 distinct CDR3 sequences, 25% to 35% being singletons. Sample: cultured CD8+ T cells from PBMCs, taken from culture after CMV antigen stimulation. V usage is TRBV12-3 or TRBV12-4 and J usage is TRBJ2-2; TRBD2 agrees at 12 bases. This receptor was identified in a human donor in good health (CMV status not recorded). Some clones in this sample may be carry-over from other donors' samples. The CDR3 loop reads CASSFLAGGFTGELFF. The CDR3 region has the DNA TGTGCCAGCAGTTTTCTAGCGGGGGGGTTCACCGGGGAGCTGTTTTTT.